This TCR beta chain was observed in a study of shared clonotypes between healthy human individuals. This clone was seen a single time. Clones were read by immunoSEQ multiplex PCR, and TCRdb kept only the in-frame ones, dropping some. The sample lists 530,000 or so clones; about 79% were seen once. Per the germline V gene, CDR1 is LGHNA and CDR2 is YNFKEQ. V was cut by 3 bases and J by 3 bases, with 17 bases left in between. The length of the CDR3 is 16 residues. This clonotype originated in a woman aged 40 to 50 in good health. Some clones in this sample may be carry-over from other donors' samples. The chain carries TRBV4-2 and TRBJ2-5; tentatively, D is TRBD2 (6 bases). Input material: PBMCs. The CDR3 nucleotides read TGTGCCAGCAGCCACTTAGCGGCCCAGGAGGAAGAGACCCAGTACTTC. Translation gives CASSHLAAQEEETQYF.